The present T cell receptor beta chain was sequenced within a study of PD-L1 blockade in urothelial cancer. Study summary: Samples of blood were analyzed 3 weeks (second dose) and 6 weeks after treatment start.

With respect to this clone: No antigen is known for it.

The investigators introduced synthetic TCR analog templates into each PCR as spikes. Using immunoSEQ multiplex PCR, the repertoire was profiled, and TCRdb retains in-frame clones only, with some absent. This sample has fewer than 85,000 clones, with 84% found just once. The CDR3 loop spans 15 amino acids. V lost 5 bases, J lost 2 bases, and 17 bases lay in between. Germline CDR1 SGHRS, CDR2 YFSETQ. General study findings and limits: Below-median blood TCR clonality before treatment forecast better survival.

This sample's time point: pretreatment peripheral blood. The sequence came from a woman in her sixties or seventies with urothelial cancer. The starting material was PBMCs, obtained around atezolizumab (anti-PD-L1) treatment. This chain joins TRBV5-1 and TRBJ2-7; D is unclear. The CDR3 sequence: CASRASETYAYEQYF. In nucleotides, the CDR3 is TGCGCCAGCAGGGCGTCAGAGACTTATGCCTACGAGCAGTACTTC.